This note documents a single T cell receptor beta chain sequence. Antigen: not known. The PCR was carried out with 60 Vbeta primers and 13 Jbeta primers. The assay was immunoSEQ multiplex PCR, and TCRdb's table has in-frame clones only and misses some. In the table there are fewer than 150,000 clones, 60% to 80% of which are singletons. This specimen comes from a study of cytomegalovirus exposure and HLA in healthy donors. The germline CDR1 and CDR2 sequences are SGHTA and FQGTGA. Trimming shortened V by 1 base and J by 5 bases, and 10 bases separated the two germline ends. The CDR3 spans 14 residues. General observations from the study: Later analysis indicated greater clonal expansion among HLA-associated TCR beta chains than among equally common other chains. In a later analysis, CMV-associated beta chains were mostly HLA-associated, it appeared. It was 160 or so TCR beta chains that were listed as cytomegalovirus-associated.

This chain links TRBV7-3 with TRBJ2-3; TRBD2 might be the D (5 bases). The sequence was collected from a man aged 18 to 30 in good health and CMV-seropositive. Sequenced sample: PBMCs. CDR3 region: CASSLRVAGDTQYF. The CDR3 DNA reads as TGTGCCAGCAGCTTAAGGGTCGCGGGAGATACGCAGTATTTT. The entire variable domain, with the rest obtained from reference TRBV7-3 and TRBJ2-3, is as follows: GAGVSQTPSNKVTEKGKYVELRCDPISGHTALYWYRQSLGQGPEFLIYFQGTGAADDSGLPNDRFFAVRPEGSVSTLKIQRTERGDSAVYLCASSLRVAGDTQYFGPGTRLTVL.